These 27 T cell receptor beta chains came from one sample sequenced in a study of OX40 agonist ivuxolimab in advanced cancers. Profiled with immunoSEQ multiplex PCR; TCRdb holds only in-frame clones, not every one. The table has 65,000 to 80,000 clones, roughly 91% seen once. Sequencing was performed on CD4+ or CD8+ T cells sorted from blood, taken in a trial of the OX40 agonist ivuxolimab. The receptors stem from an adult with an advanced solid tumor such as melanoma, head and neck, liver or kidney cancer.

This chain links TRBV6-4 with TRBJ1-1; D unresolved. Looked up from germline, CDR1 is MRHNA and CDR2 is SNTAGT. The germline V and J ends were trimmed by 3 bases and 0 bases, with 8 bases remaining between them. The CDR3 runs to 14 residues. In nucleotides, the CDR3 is TGTGCCAGCAGTGAGAACAGTTTGAACACTGAAGCTTTCTTT. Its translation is CASSENSLNTEAFF.

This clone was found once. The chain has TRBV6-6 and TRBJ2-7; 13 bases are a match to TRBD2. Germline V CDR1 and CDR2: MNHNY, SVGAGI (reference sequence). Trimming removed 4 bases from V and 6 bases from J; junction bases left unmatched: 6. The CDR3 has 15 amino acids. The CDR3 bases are TGTGCCAGCAGTTCACAACTAGCGGGAGGGTTCGAGCAGTACTTC. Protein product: CASSSQLAGGFEQYF.

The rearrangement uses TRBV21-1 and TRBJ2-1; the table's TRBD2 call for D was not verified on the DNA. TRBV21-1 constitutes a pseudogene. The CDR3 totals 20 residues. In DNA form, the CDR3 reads TGTGCCAGCAGCAAACAAAACCTCCTAGCGGGAGGCCCCAGTTACAATGAGCAGTTCTTC. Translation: CASSKQNLLAGGPSYNEQFF.

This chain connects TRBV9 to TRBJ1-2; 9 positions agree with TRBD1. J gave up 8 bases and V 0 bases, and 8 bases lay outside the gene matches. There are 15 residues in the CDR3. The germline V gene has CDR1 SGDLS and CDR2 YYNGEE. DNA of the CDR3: TGTGCCAGCAGCGTAGCTACAGGGGGCTGGGTAGGCTACACCTTC. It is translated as CASSVATGGWVGYTF.

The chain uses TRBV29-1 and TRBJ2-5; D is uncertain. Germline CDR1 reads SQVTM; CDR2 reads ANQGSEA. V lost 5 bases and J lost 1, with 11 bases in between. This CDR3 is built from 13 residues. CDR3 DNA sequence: TGCAGCGTTCTTGTCAGCCTCCAAGAGACCCAGTACTTC. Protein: CSVLVSLQETQYF. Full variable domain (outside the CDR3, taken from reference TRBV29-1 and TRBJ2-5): SAVISQKPSRDICQRGTSLTIQCQVDSQVTMMFWYRQQPGQSLTLIATANQGSEATYESGFVIDKFPISRPNLTFSTLTVSNMSPEDSSIYLCSVLVSLQETQYFGPGTRLLVL.

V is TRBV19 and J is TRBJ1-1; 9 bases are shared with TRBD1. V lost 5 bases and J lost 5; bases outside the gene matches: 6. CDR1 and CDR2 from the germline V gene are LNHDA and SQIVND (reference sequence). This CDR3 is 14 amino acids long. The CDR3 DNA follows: TGTGCCAGTAGTTTACAGGGGGCAGGAACTGAAGCTTTCTTT. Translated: CASSLQGAGTEAFF.

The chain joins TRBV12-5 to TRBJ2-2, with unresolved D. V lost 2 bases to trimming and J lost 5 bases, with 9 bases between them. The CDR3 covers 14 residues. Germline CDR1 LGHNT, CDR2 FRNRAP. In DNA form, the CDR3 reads TGTGCTAGTGGTTTGTTCGGTTTGACCGGGGAGCTGTTTTTT. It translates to CASGLFGLTGELFF.

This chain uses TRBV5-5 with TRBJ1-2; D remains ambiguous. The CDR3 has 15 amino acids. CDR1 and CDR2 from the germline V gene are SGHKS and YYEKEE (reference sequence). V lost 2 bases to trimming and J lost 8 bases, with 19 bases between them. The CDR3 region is CASSLAIEGLGGYTF. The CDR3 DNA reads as TGTGCCAGCAGCTTAGCGATTGAGGGATTGGGCGGCTACACCTTC.

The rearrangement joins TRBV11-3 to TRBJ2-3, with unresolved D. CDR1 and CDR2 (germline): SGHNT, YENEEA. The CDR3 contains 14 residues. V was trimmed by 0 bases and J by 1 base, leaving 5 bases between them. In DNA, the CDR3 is TGTGCCAGCAGCTTAGAACGCCGCACAGATACGCAGTATTTT. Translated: CASSLERRTDTQYF.

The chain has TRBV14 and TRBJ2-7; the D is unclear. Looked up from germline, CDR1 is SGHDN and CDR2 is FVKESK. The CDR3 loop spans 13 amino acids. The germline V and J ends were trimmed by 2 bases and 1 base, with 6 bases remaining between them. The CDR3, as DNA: TGTGCCAGCAGCCAATGGTATTCCTACGAGCAGTACTTC. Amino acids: CASSQWYSYEQYF.

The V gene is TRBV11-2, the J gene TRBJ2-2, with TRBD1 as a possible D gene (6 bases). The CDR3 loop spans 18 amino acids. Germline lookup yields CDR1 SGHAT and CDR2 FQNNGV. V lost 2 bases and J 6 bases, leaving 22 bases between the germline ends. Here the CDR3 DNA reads TGTGCCAGCAGCTTATCGGGCAGGGGTGTGGGCTTGTCCGGGGAGCTGTTTTTT. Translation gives CASSLSGRGVGLSGELFF. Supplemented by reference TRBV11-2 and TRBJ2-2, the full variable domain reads EAGVAQSPRYKIIEKRQSVAFWCNPISGHATLYWYQQILGQGPKLLIQFQNNGVVDDSQLPKDRFSAERLKGVDSTLKIQPAKLEDSAVYLCASSLSGRGVGLSGELFFGEGSRLTVL.

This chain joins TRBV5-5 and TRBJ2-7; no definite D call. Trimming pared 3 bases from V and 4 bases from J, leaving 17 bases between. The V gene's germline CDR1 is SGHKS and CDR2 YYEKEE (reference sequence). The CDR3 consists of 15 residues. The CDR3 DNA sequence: TGTGCCAGCAGCTCAGGATCCCAAAGAATTTACGAGCAGTACTTC. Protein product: CASSSGSQRIYEQYF.

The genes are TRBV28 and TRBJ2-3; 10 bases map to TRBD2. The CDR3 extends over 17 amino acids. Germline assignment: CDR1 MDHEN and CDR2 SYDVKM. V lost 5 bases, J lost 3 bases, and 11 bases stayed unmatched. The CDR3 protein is CASSRARASGSTDTQYF. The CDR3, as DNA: TGTGCCAGCAGTCGCGCGCGGGCTAGCGGGAGTACAGATACGCAGTATTTT.

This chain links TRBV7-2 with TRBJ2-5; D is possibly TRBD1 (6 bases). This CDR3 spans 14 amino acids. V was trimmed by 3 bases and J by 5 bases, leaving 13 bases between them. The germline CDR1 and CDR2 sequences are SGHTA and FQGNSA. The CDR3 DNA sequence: TGTGCCAGCAGCTTCTCCGGGACAATTGAGACCCAGTACTTC. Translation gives CASSFSGTIETQYF.

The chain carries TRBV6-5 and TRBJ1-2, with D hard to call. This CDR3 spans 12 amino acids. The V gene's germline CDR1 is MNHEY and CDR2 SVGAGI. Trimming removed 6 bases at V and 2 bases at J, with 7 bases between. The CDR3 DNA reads TGTGCCAGCAGCCGGACGAACTATGGCTACACCTTC. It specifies CASSRTNYGYTF.

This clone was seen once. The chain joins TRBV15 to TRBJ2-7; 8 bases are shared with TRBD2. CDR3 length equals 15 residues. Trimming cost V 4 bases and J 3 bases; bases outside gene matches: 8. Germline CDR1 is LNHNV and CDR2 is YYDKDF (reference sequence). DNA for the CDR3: TGTGCCACCAGCACAAGAAGCGGGAGACTCTACGAGCAGTACTTC. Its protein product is CATSTRSGRLYEQYF.

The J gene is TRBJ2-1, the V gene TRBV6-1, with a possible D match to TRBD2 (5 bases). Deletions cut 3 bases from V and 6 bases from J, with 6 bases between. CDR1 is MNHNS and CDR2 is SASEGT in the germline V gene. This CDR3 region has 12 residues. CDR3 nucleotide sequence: TGTGCCAGCAGTGACGCGGGCAATGAGCAGTTCTTC. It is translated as CASSDAGNEQFF.

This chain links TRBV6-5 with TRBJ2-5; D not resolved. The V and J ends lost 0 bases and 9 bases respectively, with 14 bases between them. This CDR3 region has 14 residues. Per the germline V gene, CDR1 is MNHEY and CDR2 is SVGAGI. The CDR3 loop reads CASSYSIALAAQYF. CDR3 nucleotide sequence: TGTGCCAGCAGTTACTCGATAGCTCTGGCCGCCCAGTACTTC.

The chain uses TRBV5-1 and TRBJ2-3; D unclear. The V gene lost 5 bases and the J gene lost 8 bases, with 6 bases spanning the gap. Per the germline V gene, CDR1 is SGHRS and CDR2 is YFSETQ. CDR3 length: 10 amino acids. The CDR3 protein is CASRDPTQYF. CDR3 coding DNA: TGCGCCAGCAGAGACCCTACGCAGTATTTT.

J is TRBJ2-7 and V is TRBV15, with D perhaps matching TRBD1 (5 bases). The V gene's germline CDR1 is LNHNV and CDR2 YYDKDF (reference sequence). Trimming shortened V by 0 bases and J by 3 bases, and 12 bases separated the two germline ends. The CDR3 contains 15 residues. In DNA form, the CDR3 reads TGTGCCACCAGCAGAGATAACTTGCAGGGCTACGAGCAGTACTTC. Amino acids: CATSRDNLQGYEQYF.

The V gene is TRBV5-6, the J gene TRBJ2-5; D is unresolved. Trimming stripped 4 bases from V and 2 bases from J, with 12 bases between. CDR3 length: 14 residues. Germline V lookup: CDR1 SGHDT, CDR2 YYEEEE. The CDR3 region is CASSPMAVQETQYF. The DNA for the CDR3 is TGTGCCAGCAGCCCGATGGCCGTACAAGAGACCCAGTACTTC.

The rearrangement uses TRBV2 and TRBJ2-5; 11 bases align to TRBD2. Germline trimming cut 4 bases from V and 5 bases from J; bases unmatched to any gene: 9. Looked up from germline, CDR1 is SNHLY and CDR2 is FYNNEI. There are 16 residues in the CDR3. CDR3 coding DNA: TGTGCCAGCAGTGGGCTAGCGGGAGGCTCCGGGGAGACCCAGTACTTC. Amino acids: CASSGLAGGSGETQYF.

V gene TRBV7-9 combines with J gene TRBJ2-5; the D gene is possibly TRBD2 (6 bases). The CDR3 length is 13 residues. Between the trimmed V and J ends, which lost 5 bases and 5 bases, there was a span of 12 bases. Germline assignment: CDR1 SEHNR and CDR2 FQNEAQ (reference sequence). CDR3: CASSRDFLETQYF. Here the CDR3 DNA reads TGTGCCAGCAGCCGGGACTTTTTGGAGACCCAGTACTTC.

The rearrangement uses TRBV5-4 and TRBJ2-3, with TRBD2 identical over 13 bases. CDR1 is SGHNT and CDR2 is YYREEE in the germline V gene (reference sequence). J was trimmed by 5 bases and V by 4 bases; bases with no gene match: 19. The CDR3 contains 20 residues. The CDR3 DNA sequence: TGTGCCAGCAGCAACGGTCCGGGACTAGCGGGACCCGCCGCTGGAGATACGCAGTATTTT. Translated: CASSNGPGLAGPAAGDTQYF.

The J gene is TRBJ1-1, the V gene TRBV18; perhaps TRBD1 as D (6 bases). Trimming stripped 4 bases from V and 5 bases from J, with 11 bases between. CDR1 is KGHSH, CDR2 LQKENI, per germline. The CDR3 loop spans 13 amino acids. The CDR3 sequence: CASSLKQGTEAFF. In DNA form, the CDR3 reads TGTGCCAGCTCACTAAAACAGGGAACTGAAGCTTTCTTT.

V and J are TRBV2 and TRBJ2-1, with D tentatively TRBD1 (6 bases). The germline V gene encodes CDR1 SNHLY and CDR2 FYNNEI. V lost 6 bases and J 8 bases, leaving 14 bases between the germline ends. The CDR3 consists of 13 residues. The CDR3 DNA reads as TGTGCCAGCAGCGGGACATTTGGCTATGAGCAGTTCTTC. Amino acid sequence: CASSGTFGYEQFF.

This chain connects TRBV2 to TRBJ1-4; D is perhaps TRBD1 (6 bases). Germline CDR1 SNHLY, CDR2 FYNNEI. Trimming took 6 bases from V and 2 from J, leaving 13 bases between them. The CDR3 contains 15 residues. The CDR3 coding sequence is TGTGCCAGCAGAACCTCTCAGGGGACTAATGAAAAACTGTTTTTT. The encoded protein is CASRTSQGTNEKLFF. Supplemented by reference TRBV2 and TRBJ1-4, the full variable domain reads EPEVTQTPSHQVTQMGQEVILRCVPISNHLYFYWYRQILGQKVEFLVSFYNNEISEKSEIFDDQFSVERPDGSNFTLKIRSTKLEDSAMYFCASRTSQGTNEKLFFGSGTQLSVL.